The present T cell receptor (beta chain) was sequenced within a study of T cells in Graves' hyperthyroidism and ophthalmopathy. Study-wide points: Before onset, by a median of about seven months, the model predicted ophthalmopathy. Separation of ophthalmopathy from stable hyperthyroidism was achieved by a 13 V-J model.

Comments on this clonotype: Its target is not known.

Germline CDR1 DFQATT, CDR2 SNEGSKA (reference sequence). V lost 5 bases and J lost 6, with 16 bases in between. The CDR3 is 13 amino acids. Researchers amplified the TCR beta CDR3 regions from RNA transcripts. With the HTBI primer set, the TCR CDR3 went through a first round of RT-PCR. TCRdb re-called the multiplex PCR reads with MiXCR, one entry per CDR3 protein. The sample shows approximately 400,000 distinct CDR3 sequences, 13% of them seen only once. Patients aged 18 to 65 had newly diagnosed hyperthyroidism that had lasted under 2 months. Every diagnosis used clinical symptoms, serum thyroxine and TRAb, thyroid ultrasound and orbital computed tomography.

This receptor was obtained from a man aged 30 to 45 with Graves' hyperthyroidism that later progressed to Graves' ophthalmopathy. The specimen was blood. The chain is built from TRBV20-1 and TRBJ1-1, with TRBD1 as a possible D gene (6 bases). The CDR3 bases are TGCAGTGCTGCACAAACAGGGACCGCTGAAGCTTTCTTT. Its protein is CSAAQTGTAEAFF.